The next 18 T cell receptor beta chains were all read from a single sample in a study of vaccination and CD4 T cells after COVID-19. The antigens for these receptors are not known. The Oncomine TCR Beta short-read assay generated sequence data from the DNA of cultured CD4+ T cells. TCRdb ran MiXCR on the PCR reads and lists one entry per CDR3 protein. Found here are roughly 20,000 distinct CDR3 sequences, approximately 50% of them singletons; the top ten hold approximately 13%. Treatment indicated: roughly ten-day PBMC culture with coronavirus spike peptide pools or control peptides (ViraFEST assay). The sequencing sample was made of cultured CD4+ T cells from blood. The receptors derive from a human donor with COVID-19.

This clonotype appeared a few times. The rearrangement uses TRBV11-3 and TRBJ2-5; no firm D call. The CDR3 covers 13 residues. Germline loops: CDR1 SGHNT, CDR2 YENEEA. V shed 1 base and J shed 8 bases, with 11 bases lying between them. CDR3 region: CASSLVAADTQYF. Here the CDR3 DNA reads TGTGCCAGCAGCTTAGTGGCCGCGGACACCCAGTACTTC.

This clonotype occurred a few times. This chain joins TRBV12-3 or TRBV12-4 and TRBJ2-3, with D perhaps being TRBD1 or TRBD2 (7 bases each). Trimming cost V 3 bases and J 9 bases, with 16 bases left between them. This CDR3 is 14 amino acids long. The CDR3 region is CASSLPGGQRTQYF. The DNA of the CDR3 is TGTGCCAGCAGTTTGCCGGGGGGACAGAGAACGCAGTATTTT.

The gene calls are TRBV28 and TRBJ1-5; possibly TRBD1 for D (5 bases). The CDR3 loop spans 14 amino acids. Germline V gives CDR1 MDHEN, CDR2 SYDVKM. Deletions cut 3 bases from V and 5 bases from J, with 11 bases between. CDR3 in DNA: TGTGCCAGCAGTTTTAGCAGGGTCGATCAGCCCCAGCATTTT. The encoded protein is CASSFSRVDQPQHF.

This clonotype was recorded a few times. V and J are TRBV6-1 and TRBJ1-5, with D possibly matching TRBD1 (5 bases). The CDR3 runs to 12 residues. Germline V gene data show CDR1 as MNHNS and CDR2 as SASEGT. Trimming removed 5 bases from V and 14 bases from J, with 16 bases in between. The DNA of the CDR3 is TGTGCCAGCAGTTTAATGGACACTCCCGAGCATTTT. Its protein is CASSLMDTPEHF.

The chain is built from TRBV6-2 or TRBV6-3 and TRBJ2-7, with a weak D call TRBD2 (6 bases). This CDR3 region has 12 residues. V was shortened by 2 bases and J by 6 bases, with 8 bases between the two germline ends. Germline V gene data show CDR1 as MNHEY and CDR2 as SVGEGT. CDR3 sequence reads: CASSYVGGEQYF. The CDR3 DNA reads TGTGCCAGCAGTTACGTGGGGGGCGAGCAGTACTTC.

The genes are TRBV2 and TRBJ2-2; 8 nucleotides line up with TRBD2. V gave up 5 bases and J gave up 1 base; unmatched junction bases: 6. The CDR3 totals 16 residues. The germline gives CDR1 SNHLY, CDR2 FYNNEI. The CDR3 is CASSPGRGVNTGELFF. For the CDR3, the DNA is TGTGCCAGCAGTCCTGGGCGGGGGGTGAACACCGGGGAGCTGTTTTTT.

The chain uses TRBV6-5 and TRBJ1-5; TRBD1 matches at 7 bases. Germline CDR1 and CDR2: MNHEY and SVGAGI. The CDR3 spans 16 residues. V shed 4 bases, J shed 2 bases, and the junction held 8 bases outside the gene matches. The CDR3, as DNA: TGTGCCAGCAGTTCCTCGACAGGGTCTGGCAATCAGCCCCAGCATTTT. It encodes CASSSSTGSGNQPQHF.

The J gene is TRBJ2-3, the V gene TRBV6-5, with D uncertain. Germline loops: CDR1 MNHEY, CDR2 SVGAGI. V lost 2 bases and J 4 bases, leaving 10 bases between the germline ends. This CDR3 region has 14 residues. The CDR3 DNA reads TGTGCCAGCAGTTACGGTTCTGGTTCAGATACGCAGTATTTT. Protein product: CASSYGSGSDTQYF.

V usage is TRBV20-1 and J usage is TRBJ2-2; 8 bases match TRBD1. From germline, CDR1 is DFQATT and CDR2 SNEGSKA (reference sequence). The trim removed 0 bases at V and 2 bases at J, leaving 5 bases unmatched. There are 16 residues in the CDR3. In DNA form, the CDR3 reads TGCAGTGCTAGAGATCCACAGGGGGGAAACACCGGGGAGCTGTTTTTT. Amino acids: CSARDPQGGNTGELFF.

The chain is built from TRBV19 and TRBJ1-1; TRBD1 matches at 9 bases. This CDR3 comprises 14 residues. The germline V gene encodes CDR1 LNHDA and CDR2 SQIVND (reference sequence). Unmatched junction bases numbered 5, after V lost 4 bases and J lost 5 bases. The DNA for the CDR3 is TGTGCCAGTAGTACGGACAGGGGAGTAACTGAAGCTTTCTTT. Residues: CASSTDRGVTEAFF.

The V gene is TRBV6-4, the J gene TRBJ1-1, with 7 bases lining up with TRBD1. Germline V lookup: CDR1 MRHNA, CDR2 SNTAGT. This CDR3 has 15 amino acids. After removal of 2 bases from V and 1 base from J, the junction contained 4 bases not matched to a gene. CDR3 sequence (DNA): TGTGCCAGCAGTGACGGTCACAGGGGGAACACTGAAGCTTTCTTT. This encodes CASSDGHRGNTEAFF.

The table lists this clonotype with a few counts. The chain combines TRBV19 with TRBJ1-1; 7 bases are a match to TRBD1. The CDR3 covers 15 residues. Trimming took 5 bases from V and 6 from J; bases not matched to a gene: 12. The germline V gene has CDR1 LNHDA and CDR2 SQIVND (reference sequence). CDR3 protein: CASSPWTGQNSEAFF. In DNA form, the CDR3 reads TGTGCCAGTAGTCCCTGGACGGGACAGAATTCTGAAGCTTTCTTT. Full variable domain (rest looked up from reference TRBV19 and TRBJ1-1): DGGITQSPKYLFRKEGQNVTLSCEQNLNHDAMYWYRQDPGQGLRLIYYSQIVNDFQKGDIAEGYSVSREKKESFPLTVTSAQKNPTAFYLCASSPWTGQNSEAFFGQGTRLTVV.

This clonotype was picked up a small number of times. The chain uses TRBV7-2 and TRBJ1-2, with D tentatively TRBD1 (5 bases). Between the trimmed V and J ends, which lost 5 bases and 6 bases, there was a span of 16 bases. CDR3 length: 14 residues. Germline V gives CDR1 SGHTA, CDR2 FQGNSA. Written as DNA, the CDR3 is TGTGCCAGCAGCCGCAGGGTGGCCTATGATGGCTACACCTTC. Translating gives CASSRRVAYDGYTF.

This clonotype has a handful of counts. The chain joins TRBV20-1 to TRBJ1-2; 7 nucleotides align to TRBD1. The CDR3 covers 16 residues. Germline CDR1 and CDR2: DFQATT and SNEGSKA (reference sequence). Losses at the gene ends were 5 bases for V and 7 bases for J; bases not matched to a gene: 19. The CDR3 spells CSAGSDGTAEILGYTF. CDR3 coding DNA: TGCAGTGCTGGCTCGGATGGGACAGCCGAAATCCTTGGCTACACCTTC.

The genes are TRBV6-5 and TRBJ1-1; D is unclear. CDR3 length: 14 amino acids. Germline lookup yields CDR1 MNHEY and CDR2 SVGAGI. Between the trimmed V and J ends, which lost 2 bases and 1 base, there was a span of 8 bases. This CDR3 is CASSYRGTNTEAFF. For the CDR3, the DNA is TGTGCCAGCAGTTACAGAGGCACGAACACTGAAGCTTTCTTT.

This clonotype has just one count. The J gene is TRBJ1-2, the V gene TRBV14, with a weak D call TRBD1 (5 bases). Germline-derived CDR1 and CDR2 are SGHDN and FVKESK. This CDR3 spans 15 amino acids. The V end was cut by 4 bases, the J end by 7 bases, with 19 bases between. The CDR3 DNA is TGTGCCAGCAGCCCAATGTCCGGGTGGGGCGGTGGCTACACCTTC. Residues: CASSPMSGWGGGYTF.

This chain connects TRBV6-4 to TRBJ1-5; possible D gene TRBD1, 5 bases. This CDR3 comprises 13 residues. CDR1 MRHNA and CDR2 SNTAGT come from the germline V gene. Trimming shortened V by 3 bases and J by 5 bases, and 8 bases separated the two germline ends. CDR3 DNA sequence: TGTGCCAGCAGTGAGGGACCCTATCAGCCCCAGCATTTT. Protein sequence: CASSEGPYQPQHF.

The CDR3 coding sequence is TGTGCCAGCAGTTATGAAGAGACCCAGTACTTC. Its translation: CASSYEETQYF. The V gene is TRBV7-8, the J gene TRBJ2-5; D call uncertain. The CDR3 has 11 residues. Trimming stripped 6 bases from V and 3 bases from J, with 5 bases between. Looked up from germline, CDR1 is SGHVS and CDR2 is FQNEAQ.